These T cell receptor beta chains were read from a single sample in a study of T cell responses to AZD1222 COVID-19 vaccine. Some clones are missing from TCRdb's copy, which holds only in-frame ones; the method was immunoSEQ multiplex PCR. The repertoire holds about 180,000 clones, with 88% as singletons. Material: peripheral blood, obtained 28 days after the second AZD1222 dose. All receptors derive from an adult who received the AZD1222 COVID-19 vaccine. Both conserved end residues are part of each CDR3. The D gene is left open where the match is weak. Part of the rows lack a size; the others show once, few, many or a class for expanded clones.

J gene | clone size | D gene | V gene | CDR3 protein | CDR3 DNA
TRBJ1-5 | - | - | TRBV6-2/TRBV6-3 | CASSSIQGGQPQHF | TGTGCCAGCAGTAGCATACAGGGCGGGCAGCCCCAGCATTTT
TRBJ1-3 | - | - | TRBV7-2 | CASSFSPSGNTIYF | TGTGCCAGCAGCTTTTCCCCCTCTGGAAACACCATATATTTT
TRBJ2-1 | - | - | TRBV29-1 | CSVGDVNYNEQFF | TGCAGCGTTGGGGACGTTAACTACAATGAGCAGTTCTTC
TRBJ2-2 | - | - | TRBV6-5 | CATASNTGELFF | TGTGCCACCGCGTCAAACACCGGGGAGCTGTTTTTT
TRBJ1-2 | - | TRBD1 | TRBV3-1/TRBV3-2 | CASSLSTGGGYTF | TGTGCCAGCAGTTTAAGCACAGGGGGAGGCTACACCTTC
TRBJ2-2 | - | TRBD1 | TRBV19 | CASDEGAGTGELFF | TGTGCCAGTGATGAGGGGGCGGGCACCGGGGAGCTGTTTTTT
TRBJ2-2 | - | TRBD1 | TRBV11-3 | CASSPDRGVTGELFF | TGTGCCAGCAGCCCCGACAGGGGGGTCACCGGGGAGCTGTTTTTT
TRBJ1-5 | - | TRBD1 | TRBV7-2 | CASSLSGTGVNFQPQHF | TGTGCCAGCAGCTTATCCGGGACAGGGGTTAATTTTCAGCCCCAGCATTTT
TRBJ1-2 | - | TRBD1 | TRBV7-2 | CASSPRQGRDGYTF | TGTGCCAGCAGCCCTCGACAGGGGAGGGATGGCTACACCTTC
TRBJ2-7 | - | - | TRBV7-3 | CASSLRGRGPYEQYF | TGTGCCAGCAGCTTAAGGGGAAGGGGCCCCTACGAGCAGTACTTC
TRBJ2-2 | - | - | TRBV25-1 | CASSETHTANTGELFF | TGTGCCAGCAGTGAAACGCATACCGCGAACACCGGGGAGCTGTTTTTT
TRBJ1-2 | - | - | TRBV7-9 | CASSDRDSLRGYTF | TGTGCCAGCAGCGACCGGGACTCCCTTCGGGGCTACACCTTC
TRBJ2-1 | - | - | TRBV27 | CASSWGGAVNEQFF | TGTGCCAGCAGTTGGGGGGGCGCCGTCAATGAGCAGTTCTTC
TRBJ2-3 | - | - | TRBV27 | CASSLYTPRDETDTQYF | TGTGCCAGCAGTTTATACACTCCCCGGGATGAGACAGATACGCAGTATTTT
TRBJ1-6 | - | TRBD1 | TRBV30 | CASSRMGQENSPLHF | TGTGCCTCTTCTCGCATGGGACAGGAGAATTCACCCCTCCACTTT
TRBJ2-2 | - | - | TRBV28 | CASSLGLTLKNTGELFF | TGTGCCAGCAGTTTAGGGCTCACCCTCAAAAACACCGGGGAGCTGTTTTTT
TRBJ1-5 | few | - | TRBV15 | CATSSGVGGYNQPQHF | TGTGCCACCAGCTCCGGGGTAGGAGGCTACAATCAGCCCCAGCATTTT
TRBJ1-2 | - | TRBD1 | TRBV7-9 | CASSQGVYNYGYTF | TGTGCCAGCAGCCAGGGGGTCTACAACTATGGCTACACCTTC
TRBJ2-5 | once | TRBD2 | TRBV11-1 | CASGRGAQETQYF | TGTGCCAGCGGGCGGGGGGCCCAAGAGACCCAGTACTTC
TRBJ1-1 | - | - | TRBV6-5 | CASSYSIRGHTEAFF | TGTGCCAGCAGTTACTCTATCAGGGGCCACACTGAAGCTTTCTTT
TRBJ2-2 | - | - | TRBV2 | CASSEDDTDTGELFF | TGTGCCAGCAGTGAAGATGATACAGACACCGGGGAGCTGTTTTTT
TRBJ1-5 | once | - | TRBV7-2 | CASSLEGRVWQPQHF | TGTGCCAGCAGCTTAGAGGGCAGGGTGTGGCAGCCCCAGCATTTT
TRBJ1-2 | - | - | TRBV25-1 | CASSESQPIYGYTF | TGTGCCAGCAGTGAATCCCAGCCAATCTATGGCTACACCTTC
TRBJ2-5 | - | - | TRBV19 | CASGRVKQETQYF | TGTGCCAGTGGTAGGGTGAAACAAGAGACCCAGTACTTC
TRBJ2-7 | - | TRBD1 | TRBV6-5 | CASSYNFPNRGNEQYF | TGTGCCAGCAGTTATAACTTCCCGAACAGGGGGAACGAGCAGTACTTC
TRBJ1-2 | - | - | TRBV4-1 | CASSPSEQSYNYGYTF | TGCGCCAGCAGCCCCTCGGAACAGTCGTATAACTATGGCTACACCTTC
TRBJ2-7 | - | - | TRBV7-8 | CASSLGRGGYYEQYF | TGTGCCAGCAGCTTAGGGAGGGGGGGCTACTACGAGCAGTACTTC
TRBJ2-3 | - | TRBD1 | TRBV29-1 | CSETGTGSVDTQYF | TGCAGCGAAACCGGGACAGGGTCCGTGGATACGCAGTATTTT
TRBJ2-1 | - | - | TRBV5-1 | CASSMKGPANEQFF | TGCGCCAGCAGCATGAAGGGACCGGCGAATGAGCAGTTCTTC
TRBJ2-3 | - | - | TRBV29-1 | CSVVPNTSTDTQYF | TGCAGCGTTGTACCAAACACTAGCACAGATACGCAGTATTTT
TRBJ2-5 | once | TRBD1 | TRBV7-6 | CASSFRGLQETQYF | TGTGCCAGCAGCTTTAGGGGGCTGCAAGAGACCCAGTACTTC
TRBJ2-7 | - | TRBD1 | TRBV19 | CASSKGTGPYEQYF | TGTGCCAGTAGTAAGGGGACAGGGCCCTACGAGCAGTACTTC
TRBJ2-4 | - | - | TRBV28 | CASSWVGRGLAKNIQYF | TGTGCCAGCAGCTGGGTGGGGCGGGGACTAGCCAAAAACATTCAGTACTTC
TRBJ2-1 | - | - | TRBV2 | CASSEEGLAYNEQFF | TGTGCCAGCAGTGAAGAGGGACTGGCCTACAATGAGCAGTTCTTC
TRBJ2-1 | - | - | TRBV5-4 | CASSSVGGMGNEQFF | TGTGCCAGCAGCTCTGTTGGGGGTATGGGGAATGAGCAGTTCTTC
TRBJ2-1 | - | TRBD2 | TRBV7-2 | CASSPTSGSYNEQFF | TGTGCCAGCAGCCCAACTAGCGGGAGCTACAATGAGCAGTTCTTC
TRBJ2-7 | - | - | TRBV30 | CAWSLTSYEQYF | TGTGCCTGGAGTTTGACCTCCTACGAGCAGTACTTC
TRBJ1-1 | - | TRBD1 | TRBV19 | CASSGLGQDSNTEAFF | TGTGCCAGTAGTGGCTTAGGACAGGACTCTAACACTGAAGCTTTCTTT
TRBJ1-2 | - | - | TRBV19 | CASSSNPRQAYGYTF | TGTGCCAGTAGCAGTAACCCTAGACAGGCATATGGCTACACCTTC
TRBJ2-2 | - | - | TRBV7-9 | CASRTSGRTDFTGELFF | TGTGCCAGCAGAACATCCGGGAGGACAGATTTCACCGGGGAGCTGTTTTTT
TRBJ2-5 | once | TRBD2 | TRBV5-1 | CASSLVASGGQETQYF | TGCGCCAGCAGCTTGGTGGCTAGCGGGGGGCAAGAGACCCAGTACTTC
TRBJ2-5 | - | TRBD2 | TRBV5-1 | CASSPERGGAETQYF | TGCGCCAGCAGCCCGGAACGGGGGGGCGCTGAGACCCAGTACTTC
TRBJ1-2 | - | - | TRBV19 | CASNLGTYSYGYTF | TGTGCCAGTAACTTGGGTACATATTCCTATGGCTACACCTTC
TRBJ2-1 | - | - | TRBV19 | CASSIVGDSNEQFF | TGTGCCAGTAGTATAGTGGGGGATTCCAATGAGCAGTTCTTC
TRBJ1-6 | - | TRBD1 | TRBV30 | CAWRPRTGEGSPLHF | TGTGCCTGGAGACCCAGGACAGGGGAAGGATCACCCCTCCACTTT
TRBJ1-5 | - | - | TRBV28 | CASNLRNQPQHF | TGTGCCAGCAATCTTCGCAATCAGCCCCAGCATTTT
TRBJ1-6 | - | - | TRBV21-1 | CASSNPGTGLMGNSPLHF | TGTGCCAGCAGCAACCCCGGGACAGGGTTGATGGGGAATTCACCCCTCCACTTT
TRBJ1-2 | - | - | TRBV29-1 | CSVDRANYGYTF | TGCAGCGTTGACCGGGCTAACTATGGCTACACCTTC
TRBJ2-5 | once | TRBD1 | TRBV6-1 | CASSEEGRGWETQYF | TGTGCCAGCAGTGAAGAAGGCAGGGGGTGGGAGACCCAGTACTTC
TRBJ2-7 | - | - | TRBV7-3 | CASSLGRAYEQYF | TGTGCCAGCAGCTTGGGCCGAGCCTACGAGCAGTACTTC